The T cell receptor (beta chain) described here comes from a study of T cells after yellow fever vaccination. TCRdb called the 5' RACE reads again in MiXCR, with one record for every CDR3 protein. This sample has around 320,000 distinct CDR3 sequences; about 10% occur once, and the top ten carry around 3.1%. With regard to this clonotype: The target antigen is unknown.

Study-wide findings and caveats: Peaking faster, on day 5 versus 15, the secondary response was nonetheless weaker. Most primary-vaccination clones recurred post-booster (about 96% CD4, about 87% CD8). Contamination of FACS-sorted repertoires by abundant clonotypes from the bulk population could occur. Overall, a small share of clonotypes was seen in both CD4 and CD8 compartments.

The receptor's source is a young man who received the YFV17D yellow fever vaccine. Source: CD4+ T cells sorted from PBMCs, taken 5 days after the yellow fever booster vaccination.

The CDR3 reads CASSVSSYWDEVTQYF. The CDR3 DNA sequence: TGTGCCAGCAGCGTATCCTCGTACTGGGACGAGGTTACGCAGTATTTT. This chain joins TRBV9 and TRBJ2-3; D may match TRBD1 or TRBD2 (5 bases each). Germline loops: CDR1 SGDLS, CDR2 YYNGEE. The CDR3 length is 16 residues. Trimming removed 1 base at V and 8 bases at J, with 20 bases between.